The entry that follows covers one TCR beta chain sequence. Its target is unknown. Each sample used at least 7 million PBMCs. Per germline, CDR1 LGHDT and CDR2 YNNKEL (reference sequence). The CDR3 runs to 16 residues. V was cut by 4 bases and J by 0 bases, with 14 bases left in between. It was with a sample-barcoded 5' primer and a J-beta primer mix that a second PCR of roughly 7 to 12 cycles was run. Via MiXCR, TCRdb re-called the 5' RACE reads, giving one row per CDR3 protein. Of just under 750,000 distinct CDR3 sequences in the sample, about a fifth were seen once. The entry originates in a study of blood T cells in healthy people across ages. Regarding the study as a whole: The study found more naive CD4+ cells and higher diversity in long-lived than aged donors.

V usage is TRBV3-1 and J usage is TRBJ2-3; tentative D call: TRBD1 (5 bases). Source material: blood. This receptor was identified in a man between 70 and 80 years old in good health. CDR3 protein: CASSLGHIPSTDTQYF. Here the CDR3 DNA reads TGTGCCAGCAGCCTTGGACATATCCCTAGCACAGATACGCAGTATTTT.